This T cell receptor (beta chain) stems from a study of T cells expressing NK-cell markers. Across the study: Of eight sequenced donors, seven were HCMV-seropositive and one HCMV-seronegative. Study results and caveats: Among a few donors, these clonotypes also ranked first in the CD3+CD56-NKG2C+ fraction. Of CD8+ T cells, about 1.0-8% belonged to dominant NKG2C+ clonotypes in roughly 6 donors.

The CDR3 has 13 amino acids. Germline V gene data show CDR1 as WSHSY and CDR2 as SAAADI. TCRdb re-called the 5' RACE reads and catalogs CDR3 proteins one per entry, DNA excluded. The repertoire shows about 150,000 distinct CDR3 sequences; the top ten hold about 19%. About this clonotype itself: Its antigen is not known.

The sample was blood T cells: a sorted CD56 or NKG2C T cell subset, CD4+ or CD8+ T cells, or bulk PBMC T cells (not recorded which). This rearrangement joins TRBV10-2 to TRBJ2-7; TCRdb proposes TRBD1, but this gene call is untestable without DNA. This TCR derives from a man aged 18 to 69 in good health. The CDR3: CASTAGDSYEQYF.